Presented here are 30 T cell receptor beta chains from one specimen sequenced in a study of blood T cell repertoires in COVID-19. Data came from immunoSEQ multiplex PCR; TCRdb stores just in-frame clones and leaves some out. Among 200,000 to 300,000 clones listed, around 85% were seen once. Sequencing was performed on peripheral blood. The receptors stem from a young woman who had recovered from COVID-19.

This chain uses TRBV5-1 with TRBJ2-5; 13 bases fit TRBD2. The V gene end was trimmed by 4 bases and the J gene end by 5 bases; junction bases not matched to a gene: 11. This CDR3 is built from 17 residues. Germline V gene data show CDR1 as SGHRS and CDR2 as YFSETQ. CDR3 protein: CASSAGGLAGRGETQYF. The DNA for the CDR3 is TGCGCCAGCAGCGCCGGGGGACTAGCGGGGAGAGGGGAGACCCAGTACTTC.

V and J are TRBV14 and TRBJ2-3; the D gene is possibly TRBD2 (6 bases). Germline CDR1 SGHDN, CDR2 FVKESK. V dropped 5 bases and J dropped 2 bases, with 20 bases sitting between them. The CDR3 totals 17 residues. The CDR3 loop is CASSSYKGLSSTDTQYF. DNA for the CDR3: TGTGCCAGCAGCTCCTACAAGGGACTGAGTTCCACAGATACGCAGTATTTT.

This sequence joins TRBV14 and TRBJ1-1; TRBD1 is a possible D gene (6 bases). Per the germline V gene, CDR1 is SGHDN and CDR2 is FVKESK. This CDR3 is built from 14 residues. V was trimmed by 3 bases and J by 2 bases, leaving 10 bases between them. The DNA of the CDR3 is TGTGCCAGCAGCCACAGGGGCGGTAACACTGAAGCTTTCTTT. It encodes CASSHRGGNTEAFF.

This clone showed up just once. This rearrangement joins TRBV24-1 to TRBJ2-5; D possibly corresponds to TRBD1 (6 bases). Per germline, CDR1 KGHDR and CDR2 SFDVKD. The CDR3 covers 15 residues. Trimming took off 9 bases at V and 2 bases at J, with 18 bases between the two ends. The DNA of the CDR3 is TGTGCCACCCCCATCCCCCACAGGGATCAAGAGACCCAGTACTTC. This encodes CATPIPHRDQETQYF.

This clone was observed a handful of times. The rearrangement uses TRBV14 and TRBJ2-3; maybe TRBD2 (6 bases). The CDR3 contains 13 residues. V was trimmed by 4 bases and J by 4 bases, leaving 9 bases between them. Germline V gene lookup returns CDR1 SGHDN and CDR2 FVKESK. The CDR3 sequence is CASSPLAADTQYF. The CDR3 coding sequence is TGTGCCAGCAGCCCCTTAGCGGCAGATACGCAGTATTTT.

The chain recombines TRBV2 with TRBJ2-3; D is perhaps TRBD2 (6 bases). Per germline, CDR1 SNHLY and CDR2 FYNNEI. V was pared by 8 bases and J by 11 bases, with 17 bases between. The CDR3 has 12 amino acids. The chain's CDR3 is CASELMGTLQYF. As DNA, the CDR3 is TGTGCCAGCGAACTGATGGGGACTTTGCAGTATTTT.

This clone was detected only once. The chain joins TRBV3-1 (or the pseudogene TRBV3-2) to TRBJ1-1, with a tentative D call TRBD1 (6 bases). Trimming shortened V by 0 bases and J by 1 base, and 6 bases separated the two germline ends. The CDR3 has 14 residues. Germline CDR1 LGHDT, CDR2 YNNKEL (reference sequence). The CDR3 spells CASSQEGQNTEAFF. CDR3 DNA: TGTGCCAGCAGCCAAGAGGGACAGAACACTGAAGCTTTCTTT.

The gene calls are TRBV3-1 (or the pseudogene TRBV3-2) and TRBJ1-1, with D hard to call. The CDR3 spans 13 residues. The germline gives CDR1 LGHDT, CDR2 YNNKEL (reference sequence). V gave up 4 bases and J gave up 3 bases, with 9 bases separating them. The CDR3 coding sequence is TGTGCCAGCAGCCCAACTTTTGACACTGAAGCTTTCTTT. Protein sequence: CASSPTFDTEAFF.

V is TRBV19 and J is TRBJ2-2; 11 nucleotides line up with TRBD2. This CDR3 comprises 16 residues. Trimming removed 7 bases from V and 8 bases from J; junction bases left unmatched: 12. Germline values: CDR1 LNHDA, CDR2 SQIVND (reference sequence). The CDR3 DNA reads TGTGCCAGTACCAGAGATAGCGGGGGGGCCGTTGGGGAGCTGTTTTTT. As protein: CASTRDSGGAVGELFF. The complete variable domain, with remaining parts taken from reference TRBV19 and TRBJ2-2, reads DGGITQSPKYLFRKEGQNVTLSCEQNLNHDAMYWYRQDPGQGLRLIYYSQIVNDFQKGDIAEGYSVSREKKESFPLTVTSAQKNPTAFYLCASTRDSGGAVGELFFGEGSRLTVL.

The V call is TRBV5-1, the J call TRBJ2-2, with D possibly matching TRBD1 (6 bases). V lost 5 bases and J 6 bases, leaving 17 bases between the germline ends. This CDR3 has 15 amino acids. In germline, CDR1 is SGHRS, CDR2 YFSETQ. The CDR3 is CASRPQGRGAGELFF. The CDR3, as DNA: TGCGCCAGCAGACCCCAGGGGAGAGGGGCCGGGGAGCTGTTTTTT.

This chain connects TRBV4-2 to TRBJ1-2; TRBD1 matches at 7 bases. The CDR3 sequence is 14 residues long. V shed 4 bases and J 4 bases; nucleotides not matched to a gene: 6. Germline CDR1 reads LGHNA; CDR2 reads YNFKEQ. Here the CDR3 DNA reads TGTGCCAGCAGCCGAGGGACAGAACCCTATGGCTACACCTTC. It codes for CASSRGTEPYGYTF.

This chain uses TRBV29-1 with TRBJ2-7; TRBD2 matches at 9 bases. CDR1 is SQVTM and CDR2 is ANQGSEA in the germline V gene. CDR3 length equals 15 residues. V lost 6 bases, J lost 2 bases, and 11 bases stayed unmatched. The CDR3 region has the DNA TGCAGCGTGGCACTTCGACTAGCGGATACCTACGAGCAGTACTTC. Its protein is CSVALRLADTYEQYF.

This clone was observed once. The chain joins TRBV9 to TRBJ1-2, with 7 positions matching TRBD1. Unmatched junction bases numbered 8, after V lost 0 bases and J lost 0 bases. The CDR3 loop spans 17 amino acids. The germline gives CDR1 SGDLS, CDR2 YYNGEE. CDR3 nucleotide sequence: TGTGCCAGCAGCGTAGGACAGGGTAGCGGCACTAACTATGGCTACACCTTC. This encodes CASSVGQGSGTNYGYTF.

This chain links TRBV27 with TRBJ1-4; unclear D gene. The CDR3 has 15 residues. Trimming took off 1 base at V and 8 bases at J, with 14 bases between the two ends. The germline V gene has CDR1 MNHEY and CDR2 SMNVEV (reference sequence). The CDR3 is CASSLLGSVEEKLFF. The CDR3 nucleotides are TGTGCCAGCAGTTTATTGGGCAGTGTGGAAGAAAAACTGTTTTTT.

The chain links TRBV7-9 to TRBJ1-1; no reliable D call. This CDR3 is 14 amino acids long. V was pared by 5 bases and J by 1 base, with 11 bases between. Germline V lookup: CDR1 SEHNR, CDR2 FQNEAQ (reference sequence). The CDR3 coding sequence is TGTGCCAGCAGCCCGTTTGCGGCGAACACTGAAGCTTTCTTT. The encoded protein is CASSPFAANTEAFF.

The chain combines TRBV19 with TRBJ1-2; tentative D call: TRBD1 (5 bases). There are 15 residues in the CDR3. Germline V gene sequence: CDR1 LNHDA, CDR2 SQIVND (reference sequence). Trimming left V 6 bases short and J 1 base short, with 15 bases between. DNA of the CDR3: TGTGCCAGTAGGAGACAGAACAGCATTAACTATGGCTACACCTTC. Translation: CASRRQNSINYGYTF. Full variable domain (remainder filled in from reference TRBV19 and TRBJ1-2): DGGITQSPKYLFRKEGQNVTLSCEQNLNHDAMYWYRQDPGQGLRLIYYSQIVNDFQKGDIAEGYSVSREKKESFPLTVTSAQKNPTAFYLCASRRQNSINYGYTFGSGTRLTVV.

The chain joins TRBV4-2 to TRBJ2-5, with 9 bases identical to TRBD1. The CDR3 spans 15 residues. Germline CDR1 and CDR2: LGHNA and YNFKEQ. J lost 5 bases, V lost 2 bases, and 6 bases had no gene match. The CDR3 here is CASSQRDRDWETQYF. The CDR3 DNA is TGTGCCAGCAGCCAACGGGACAGGGATTGGGAGACCCAGTACTTC.

This clone was found a few times. The CDR3 loop reads CASSSNRGSRRSLTGELFF. The CDR3 DNA reads as TGTGCCAGCAGCTCGAACCGCGGGAGTAGACGATCACTCACCGGGGAGCTGTTTTTT. This chain uses TRBV7-2 with TRBJ2-2; 7 bases agree with TRBD2. This CDR3 has 19 amino acids. Germline V CDR1 and CDR2: SGHTA, FQGNSA. The V and J ends lost 4 bases and 4 bases, in that order; junction bases with no gene match: 18. The whole variable domain, filled in from reference TRBV7-2 and TRBJ2-2, reads GAGVSQSPSNKVTEKGKDVELRCDPISGHTALYWYRQSLGQGLEFLIYFQGNSAPDKSGLPSDRFSAERTGGSVSTLTIQRTQQEDSAVYLCASSSNRGSRRSLTGELFFGEGSRLTVL.

The rearrangement uses TRBV28 and TRBJ1-5; D gene ambiguous. Germline CDR1 MDHEN, CDR2 SYDVKM. This CDR3 contains 14 residues. Trimming removed 2 bases from V and 5 bases from J, with 10 bases in between. CDR3 sequence: CASSLGDTYQPQHF. The CDR3 region has the DNA TGTGCCAGCAGTTTAGGTGACACCTATCAGCCCCAGCATTTT.

V gene TRBV2 combines with J gene TRBJ2-6; the D gene is possibly TRBD1 (6 bases). The CDR3 loop spans 16 amino acids. Germline values: CDR1 SNHLY, CDR2 FYNNEI. V lost 7 bases, J lost 1 base, and 14 bases lay in between. The CDR3 sequence: CASTQGMGSGANVLTF. CDR3 in DNA: TGTGCCAGCACCCAGGGGATGGGATCTGGGGCCAACGTCCTGACTTTC. Looking up the rest from reference TRBV2 and TRBJ2-6 gives the full variable domain: EPEVTQTPSHQVTQMGQEVILRCVPISNHLYFYWYRQILGQKVEFLVSFYNNEISEKSEIFDDQFSVERPDGSNFTLKIRSTKLEDSAMYFCASTQGMGSGANVLTFGAGSRLTVL.

This clone was recorded only once. This rearrangement joins TRBV2 to TRBJ2-3, with unresolved D. This CDR3 region has 13 residues. V was cut by 8 bases and J by 0 bases, with 9 bases left in between. The germline V gene has CDR1 SNHLY and CDR2 FYNNEI. The DNA for the CDR3 is TGTGCCAGCGCACCACTGAGCACAGATACGCAGTATTTT. Its protein is CASAPLSTDTQYF.

The V and J genes are TRBV6-1 and TRBJ1-6; D not resolved. The CDR3 is 15 residues long. V was pared by 1 base and J by 7 bases, with 11 bases between. From germline, CDR1 is MNHNS and CDR2 SASEGT. The CDR3 sequence: CASSEDLRSNSPLHF. CDR3 DNA sequence: TGTGCCAGCAGTGAAGATTTGAGGTCAAATTCACCCCTCCACTTT.

J is TRBJ2-7 and V is TRBV9; no reliable D call. The CDR3 is 14 amino acids. Trimming removed 3 bases from V and 1 base from J, with 11 bases in between. CDR1 and CDR2 (germline): SGDLS, YYNGEE. The CDR3 DNA reads TGTGCCAGCAGCGATGGGCCTCCATCCTACGAGCAGTACTTC. Translating it yields CASSDGPPSYEQYF.

A note on this clone: Other DNA sequences from this sample encode an identical CDR3 as well. The chain carries TRBV20-1 and TRBJ1-1, with unresolved D. The ends were cut back, 0 bases at V and 5 bases at J, with 4 bases in the middle. Germline V gene sequence: CDR1 DFQATT, CDR2 SNEGSKA (reference sequence). This CDR3 has 11 amino acids. DNA for the CDR3: TGCAGTGCTAGAGATCTTACTGAAGCTTTCTTT. Protein product: CSARDLTEAFF.

This chain uses TRBV7-3 with TRBJ2-1; 9 bases match TRBD2. This CDR3 has 14 amino acids. V gave up 3 bases and J gave up 5 bases; unmatched junction bases: 2. Germline V lookup: CDR1 SGHTA, CDR2 FQGTGA. The CDR3 region has the DNA TGTGCCAGCAGCTTGCTAGCGGGGCACAATGAGCAGTTCTTC. Encoded protein: CASSLLAGHNEQFF. Combining the CDR3 with reference TRBV7-3 and TRBJ2-1 gives the whole variable domain GAGVSQTPSNKVTEKGKYVELRCDPISGHTALYWYRQSLGQGPEFLIYFQGTGAADDSGLPNDRFFAVRPEGSVSTLKIQRTERGDSAVYLCASSLLAGHNEQFFGPGTRLTVL.

CDR3 coding DNA: TGTGCCAGCAGCTTAGGAGGGGGCGATAGCACAGATACGCAGTATTTT. This encodes CASSLGGGDSTDTQYF. The chain carries TRBV7-6 and TRBJ2-3; the match to TRBD1 covers 7 bases. Germline V CDR1 and CDR2: SGHVS, FNYEAQ. J lost 0 bases, V lost 1 base, and 4 bases had no gene match. The CDR3 consists of 16 residues.

This clone was counted once. The V gene is TRBV15, the J gene TRBJ1-6, with 8 bases identical to TRBD1. Germline assignment: CDR1 LNHNV and CDR2 YYDKDF (reference sequence). This CDR3 has 15 amino acids. V gave up 6 bases and J gave up 8 bases; unmatched junction bases: 9. CDR3 DNA: TGTGCCACCAGAAGTAAAGACAGGGGCTATTCACCCCTCCACTTT. Encoded protein: CATRSKDRGYSPLHF. Based on the CDR3 plus reference TRBV15 and TRBJ1-6, the full variable domain is DAMVIQNPRYQVTQFGKPVTLSCSQTLNHNVMYWYQQKSSQAPKLLFHYYDKDFNNEADTPDNFQSRRPNTSFCFLDIRSPGLGDTAMYLCATRSKDRGYSPLHFGNGTRLTVT.

This rearrangement joins TRBV2 to TRBJ1-3, with D maybe TRBD1 (6 bases). This CDR3 region has 14 residues. Germline V gene lookup returns CDR1 SNHLY and CDR2 FYNNEI. V was pared by 7 bases and J by 3 bases, with 13 bases between. The CDR3 DNA reads TGTGCCAGCACTACACAGGGAAATGGAAACACCATATATTTT. Residues: CASTTQGNGNTIYF.

At least ten counts were recorded for this clone. The rearrangement joins TRBV6-4 to TRBJ1-2; perhaps TRBD1 as D (5 bases). CDR3 size: 16 residues. Trimming pared 5 bases from V and 4 bases from J, leaving 20 bases between. Per germline, CDR1 MRHNA and CDR2 SNTAGT. CDR3 nucleotides: TGTGCCAGCAGTCCCAGTCAGGACAAAAACCTCTATGGCTACACCTTC. Protein product: CASSPSQDKNLYGYTF.

The chain combines TRBV6-5 with TRBJ1-2; maybe TRBD1 (6 bases). CDR1 and CDR2 from the germline V gene are MNHEY and SVGAGI. Trimming left V 2 bases short and J 8 bases short, with 15 bases between. The CDR3 spans 14 residues. CDR3 in amino acids: CASSYTGNLRGYTF. Here the CDR3 DNA reads TGTGCCAGCAGTTACACAGGGAACCTTCGAGGCTACACCTTC.